Following are 22 T cell receptor beta chains from one sample sequenced in a study of read filtering for tumor transcriptome and immune sequencing. From about 400 ng of RNA, a library with molecular barcoded alpha/delta and beta/gamma adaptors was made. One entry per CDR3 protein, called by TCRdb with MiXCR from the reads. The data hold tens of thousands of distinct CDR3 sequences, with roughly a fifth observed a single time. Sequencing input: a population of CD138-negative cells sorted from bone marrow. All receptors come from a donor aged 40 or older with multiple myeloma.

V is TRBV13 and J is TRBJ2-2, with D perhaps given as TRBD1 or TRBD2 (5 bases each). Germline CDR1 PRHDT, CDR2 FYEKMQ (reference sequence). Trimming removed 0 bases at V and 6 bases at J, with 17 bases between. CDR3 size: 17 residues. The CDR3 loop is CASSLGPPGSNAGELFF. CDR3 nucleotide sequence: TGTGCCAGCAGCTTAGGCCCCCCAGGGAGCAACGCCGGGGAGCTGTTTTTT.

This clonotype has a handful of counts. The J gene is TRBJ1-5, the V gene TRBV20-1; a weak D match, TRBD1 (5 bases). The V and J ends lost 5 bases and 4 bases respectively, with 18 bases between them. The germline V gene has CDR1 DFQATT and CDR2 SNEGSKA (reference sequence). The CDR3 length is 15 residues. CDR3 in DNA: TGCAGTGCTGGTTCGGGACGGGTGGGAAATCAGCCCCAGCATTTT. It specifies CSAGSGRVGNQPQHF.

About this clonotype: A read error may explain this, as a much larger clone is one base away. The rearrangement joins TRBV28 to TRBJ1-4; a possible D gene is TRBD1 (5 bases). Germline loops: CDR1 MDHEN, CDR2 SYDVKM. CDR3 length: 13 residues. DNA of the CDR3: TGTGCCAGCAGTTTGGGGGTGGATGAAAGACTGTTTTTT. This sequence encodes CASSLGVDERLFF.

This clonotype was seen ten or more times. The chain couples TRBV20-1 to TRBJ1-4; D call uncertain. Trimming took off 0 bases at V and 7 bases at J, with 6 bases between the two ends. The CDR3 loop spans 12 amino acids. Germline V gives CDR1 DFQATT, CDR2 SNEGSKA (reference sequence). CDR3: CSARDLGEKLFF. The CDR3 nucleotides are TGCAGTGCTAGAGATCTGGGTGAAAAACTGTTTTTT.

About this clonotype itself: A junction end diverges from the germline sequence, so it may reflect a read error. This sequence joins TRBV12-3 or TRBV12-4 and TRBJ1-3; a weak D match, TRBD1 (6 bases). The CDR3 is made up of 14 amino acids. The CDR3 loop is CASSYSGVGYTIYF. CDR3 nucleotide sequence: TGTGCCAGCAGCTACTCAGGGGTTGGATACACCATATATTTT.

To note about this clonotype: A clone one base away is much larger, so this may be a read error. The chain uses TRBV7-3 and TRBJ2-1; 7 bases are shared with TRBD2. The CDR3 sequence is 15 residues long. Germline V gene data show CDR1 as SGHTA and CDR2 as FQGTGA. Trimming took 5 bases from V and 7 from J; bases not matched to a gene: 11. CDR3 sequence reads: CASSTGLEGPNEQFF. The CDR3 DNA sequence: TGTGCCAGCAGCACCGGACTAGAGGGACCTAATGAGCAGTTCTTC.

This clonotype has ten or more counts. The V gene is TRBV18, the J gene TRBJ1-1, with TRBD1 identical over 8 bases. With V trimmed by 4 bases and J by 1 base, 11 bases remained unmatched. CDR3 length: 17 residues. Germline lookup yields CDR1 KGHSH and CDR2 LQKENI. The DNA for the CDR3 is TGTGCCAGCTCACGCGCCTCCGAGGGGACAGGGAACACTGAAGCTTTCTTT. Translation: CASSRASEGTGNTEAFF.

In this sample, this clonotype turned up many times. The V and J genes are TRBV4-1 and TRBJ1-1; D unclear. The CDR3 has 13 amino acids. Germline CDR1 reads MGHRA; CDR2 reads YSYEKL. Trimming left V 1 base short and J 5 bases short, with 8 bases between. Written as DNA, the CDR3 is TGCGCCAGCAGCCAAGCGGCGGGAACTGAAGCTTTCTTT. It codes for CASSQAAGTEAFF.

Comment on this clonotype: Being one base from a much bigger clone, this may be a read error. The rearrangement links TRBV29-1 to TRBJ1-3; D remains ambiguous. The CDR3 length is 13 residues. CDR1 and CDR2 from the germline V gene are SQVTM and ANQGSEA. V was shortened by 0 bases and J by 4 bases, with 7 bases between the two germline ends. This CDR3 reads CSVEDNPGNTIYF. The DNA for the CDR3 is TGCAGCGTTGAAGACAACCCCGGAAACACCATATATTTT.

This clonotype occurred many times. The chain links TRBV6-1 to TRBJ2-1, with 9 bases lining up with TRBD2. V trimming: 6 bases; J trimming: 7 bases; junction bases outside the gene matches: 4. The germline CDR1 and CDR2 sequences are MNHNS and SASEGT. The CDR3 has 13 amino acids. This chain's CDR3 is CASRSSGVNEQFF. CDR3 bases: TGTGCCAGCAGGTCTAGCGGGGTAAATGAGCAGTTCTTC.

This clonotype came up many times. A much larger clone sits a single nucleotide away, making a read error possible. The conserved phenylalanine or tryptophan is not found at the CDR3 terminus, so this likely reflects a read error. CDR3 in DNA: TGTGCCAGCAGCTTGTTCGGGAGCAATGAGCAGTTCCTC. Translating it yields CASSLFGSNEQFL. This chain joins TRBV7-9 and TRBJ2-1, with D possibly matching TRBD2 (6 bases). Deletions cut 3 bases from V and 6 bases from J, with 9 bases between. CDR1 is SEHNR, CDR2 FQNEAQ, per germline (reference sequence). CDR3 length: 13 residues.

Ten or more counts support this clonotype. The chain employs TRBV28 and TRBJ1-3; weak D call: TRBD1 (6 bases). Per germline, CDR1 MDHEN and CDR2 SYDVKM. V lost 5 bases, J lost 8 bases, and 22 bases lay in between. The length of the CDR3 is 16 residues. In nucleotides, the CDR3 is TGTGCCAGCAGTCCCCCAACCGGACAGTCCTTTTACACCATATATTTT. This sequence encodes CASSPPTGQSFYTIYF.

This clonotype has at least ten counts. The rearrangement links TRBV5-1 to TRBJ2-1; D is perhaps TRBD1 or TRBD2 (5 bases each). V lost 4 bases and J 9 bases, leaving 8 bases between the germline ends. This CDR3 spans 11 amino acids. Germline V lookup: CDR1 SGHRS, CDR2 YFSETQ. CDR3 bases: TGCGCCAGCAGCCGGGACCTTGAGCAGTTCTTC. It encodes CASSRDLEQFF.

The table lists this clonotype with many counts. The rearrangement joins TRBV20-1 to TRBJ2-1, with D possibly TRBD2 on 5 matching bases. The CDR3 sequence is 13 residues long. The ends were cut back, 5 bases at V and 10 bases at J, with 18 bases in the middle. Germline CDR1 and CDR2: DFQATT and SNEGSKA (reference sequence). The CDR3 region is CSAAGLALREQFF. The CDR3 bases are TGCAGTGCTGCCGGACTCGCTCTCAGGGAGCAGTTCTTC.

This clonotype was detected many times. The chain joins TRBV5-6 to TRBJ1-1; D possibly corresponds to TRBD1 (5 bases). Per germline, CDR1 SGHDT and CDR2 YYEEEE. There are 14 residues in the CDR3. V shed 0 bases and J shed 5 bases, with 11 bases lying between them. For the CDR3, the DNA is TGTGCCAGCAGCTTGGGGGGGGGGAGGACTGAAGCTTTCTTT. Its translation: CASSLGGGRTEAFF.

Ten or more counts support this clonotype. The chain uses TRBV20-1 and TRBJ2-3, with TRBD2 matching 7 bases. With V trimmed by 2 bases and J by 2 bases, 4 bases remained unmatched. CDR1 and CDR2 from the germline V gene are DFQATT and SNEGSKA (reference sequence). The length of the CDR3 is 14 residues. CDR3 amino acids: CSARSSGLTDTQYF. The CDR3 nucleotides are TGCAGTGCTAGATCTAGCGGACTCACAGATACGCAGTATTTT.

Turning to this clonotype: A much larger clone sits a single nucleotide away, making a read error possible. The chain couples TRBV20-1 to TRBJ2-1; maybe TRBD1 (5 bases). This CDR3 is built from 15 residues. Per the germline V gene, CDR1 is DFQATT and CDR2 is SNEGSKA (reference sequence). Here the CDR3 reads CSAGDKDISYNEQFF. The CDR3 nucleotides read TGCAGTGCTGGAGATAAGGACATCTCCTACAATGAGCAGTTCTTC.

This clonotype was detected many times. The chain recombines TRBV29-1 with TRBJ2-5, with D uncertain. The V gene's germline CDR1 is SQVTM and CDR2 ANQGSEA. This CDR3 region has 11 residues. V was shortened by 6 bases and J by 4 bases, with 9 bases between the two germline ends. DNA of the CDR3: TGCAGCGTAGAGGACGGAGAGACCCAGTACTTC. Translation gives CSVEDGETQYF.

This clonotype was observed many times. The chain recombines TRBV7-9 with TRBJ2-1; D call uncertain. CDR3 size: 13 residues. V lost 0 bases to trimming and J lost 6 bases, with 6 bases between them. The germline gives CDR1 SEHNR, CDR2 FQNEAQ (reference sequence). The CDR3 reads CASSLAGLNEQFF. In DNA, the CDR3 is TGTGCCAGCAGCTTAGCTGGCCTCAATGAGCAGTTCTTC.

The sample holds many counts of this clonotype. V and J are TRBV3-1 and TRBJ1-2, with 7 bases lining up with TRBD1. The germline gives CDR1 LGHDT, CDR2 YNNKEL (reference sequence). Trimming at V came to 3 bases and at J to 3 bases, leaving 7 bases not matched to a gene. This CDR3 spans 15 amino acids. CDR3 sequence: CASSQRGTVHYGYTF. CDR3 coding DNA: TGTGCCAGCAGCCAGCGGGGGACAGTCCACTATGGCTACACCTTC. Together with reference TRBV3-1 and TRBJ1-2, the CDR3 gives the full variable domain: DTAVSQTPKYLVTQMGNDKSIKCEQNLGHDTMYWYKQDSKKFLKIMFSYNNKELIINETVPNRFSPKSPDKAHLNLHINSLELGDSAVYFCASSQRGTVHYGYTFGSGTRLTVV.

This clonotype was seen ten or more times. The gene calls are TRBV7-9 and TRBJ2-7; D gene ambiguous. The V end lost 1 base, the J end lost 5 bases, and 12 bases lay between the germline ends. In germline, CDR1 is SEHNR, CDR2 FQNEAQ (reference sequence). This CDR3 has 14 residues. The CDR3 region has the DNA TGTGCCAGCAGCTTAGGTTTGGGTGCCGACGAGCAGTACTTC. Translation: CASSLGLGADEQYF.

This clonotype was detected ten times or more. This chain links TRBV4-2 with TRBJ2-1; unclear D gene. From germline, CDR1 is LGHNA and CDR2 YNFKEQ. The CDR3 is made up of 13 amino acids. The germline V and J ends were trimmed by 4 bases and 10 bases, with 14 bases remaining between them. The CDR3 sequence is CASSRKGAREQFF. In DNA, the CDR3 is TGTGCCAGCAGCCGCAAGGGTGCGCGGGAGCAGTTCTTC.